This TCR beta chain was sequenced in a study of cytomegalovirus exposure and HLA in healthy donors. Separation from the approximately 720-subject first cohort characterized the roughly 120-subject validation cohort, to which the donors belonged. TCRdb's table, derived via immunoSEQ multiplex PCR, lists solely in-frame clones and lacks some. This sample yields roughly 250,000 clones, of which 87% are seen a single time; 2.5% to 3% belongs to the top ten. Germline CDR1 reads ENHRY; CDR2 reads SYGVKD. Trimming took 2 bases from V and 8 from J; bases not matched to a gene: 9. The CDR3 spans 15 residues. Sequenced sample: PBMCs. This rearrangement joins TRBV10-3 to TRBJ2-1, with TRBD2 matching 7 bases. This receptor was identified in a man aged 18 to 30 in good health and CMV-seronegative. This chain's CDR3 is CAISEEGGSIDEQFF. CDR3 DNA: TGTGCCATCAGTGAGGAGGGCGGGAGTATCGATGAGCAGTTCTTC.